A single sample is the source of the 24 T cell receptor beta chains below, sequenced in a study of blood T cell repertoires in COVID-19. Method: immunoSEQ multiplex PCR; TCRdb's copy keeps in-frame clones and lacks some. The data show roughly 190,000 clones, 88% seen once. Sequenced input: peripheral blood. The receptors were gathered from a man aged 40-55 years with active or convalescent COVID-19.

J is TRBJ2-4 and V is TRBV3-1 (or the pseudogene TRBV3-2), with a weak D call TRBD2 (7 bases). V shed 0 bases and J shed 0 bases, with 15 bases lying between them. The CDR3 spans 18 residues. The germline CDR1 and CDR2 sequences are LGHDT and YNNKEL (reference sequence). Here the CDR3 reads CASSQDRGGTLAKNIQYF. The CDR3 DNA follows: TGTGCCAGCAGCCAAGATAGGGGGGGCACCCTAGCCAAAAACATTCAGTACTTC.

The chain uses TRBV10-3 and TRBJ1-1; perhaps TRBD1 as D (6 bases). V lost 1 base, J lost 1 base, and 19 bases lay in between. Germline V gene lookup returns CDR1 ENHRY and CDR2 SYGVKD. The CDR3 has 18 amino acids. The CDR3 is CAISELNREGGTNTEAFF. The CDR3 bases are TGTGCCATCAGTGAGTTAAACAGGGAGGGGGGGACGAACACTGAAGCTTTCTTT.

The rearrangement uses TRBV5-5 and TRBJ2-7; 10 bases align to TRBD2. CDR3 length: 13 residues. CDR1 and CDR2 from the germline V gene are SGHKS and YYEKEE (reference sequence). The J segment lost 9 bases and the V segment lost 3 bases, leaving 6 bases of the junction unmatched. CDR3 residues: CASSSSSGSMQYF. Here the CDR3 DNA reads TGTGCCAGCAGCTCATCTAGCGGGAGTATGCAGTACTTC.

CDR3 amino acids: CSVVTSGRHDEQFF. CDR3 DNA: TGCAGCGTCGTCACTAGCGGGAGGCATGATGAGCAGTTCTTC. The chain joins TRBV29-1 to TRBJ2-1; 12 bases map to TRBD2. This CDR3 is built from 14 residues. V was pared by 6 bases and J by 8 bases, with 8 bases of the junction left unmatched. CDR1 SQVTM and CDR2 ANQGSEA come from the germline V gene.

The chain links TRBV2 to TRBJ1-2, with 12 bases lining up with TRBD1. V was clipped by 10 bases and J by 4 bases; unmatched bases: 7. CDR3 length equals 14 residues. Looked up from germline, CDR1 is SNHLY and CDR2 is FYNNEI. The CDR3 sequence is CATWGQGAPYGYTF. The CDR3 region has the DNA TGTGCCACCTGGGGACAGGGGGCACCCTATGGCTACACCTTC.

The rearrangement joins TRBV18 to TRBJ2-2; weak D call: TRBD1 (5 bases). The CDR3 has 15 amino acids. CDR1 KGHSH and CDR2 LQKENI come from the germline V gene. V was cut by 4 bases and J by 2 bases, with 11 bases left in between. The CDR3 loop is CASSRLQENTGELFF. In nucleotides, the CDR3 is TGTGCCAGCTCACGCTTACAGGAAAACACCGGGGAGCTGTTTTTT.

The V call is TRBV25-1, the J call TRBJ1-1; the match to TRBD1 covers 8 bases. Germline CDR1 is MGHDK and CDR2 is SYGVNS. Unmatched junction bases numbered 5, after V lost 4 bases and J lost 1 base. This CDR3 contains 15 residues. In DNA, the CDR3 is TGTGCCAGCAGTGTAACCGGGACAGGGAACACTGAAGCTTTCTTT. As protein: CASSVTGTGNTEAFF.

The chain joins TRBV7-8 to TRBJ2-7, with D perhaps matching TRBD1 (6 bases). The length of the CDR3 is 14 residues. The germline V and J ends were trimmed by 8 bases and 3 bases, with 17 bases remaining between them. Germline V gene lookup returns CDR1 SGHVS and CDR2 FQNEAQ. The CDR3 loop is CASRWGRGNYEQYF. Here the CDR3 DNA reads TGTGCCAGCCGATGGGGCAGGGGTAACTACGAGCAGTACTTC.

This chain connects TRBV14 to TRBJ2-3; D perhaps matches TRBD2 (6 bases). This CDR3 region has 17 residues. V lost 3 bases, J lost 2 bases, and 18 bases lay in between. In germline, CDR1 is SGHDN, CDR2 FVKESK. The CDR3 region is CASSQGLLVKVTDTQYF. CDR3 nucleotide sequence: TGTGCCAGCAGCCAGGGACTCCTTGTGAAGGTCACAGATACGCAGTATTTT.

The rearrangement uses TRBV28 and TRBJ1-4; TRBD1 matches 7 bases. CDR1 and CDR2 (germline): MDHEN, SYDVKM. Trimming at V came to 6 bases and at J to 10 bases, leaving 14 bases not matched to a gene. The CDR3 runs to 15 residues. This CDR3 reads CASREYRGPGGKLFF. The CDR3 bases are TGTGCCAGCAGAGAGTACAGGGGCCCTGGGGGAAAACTGTTTTTT. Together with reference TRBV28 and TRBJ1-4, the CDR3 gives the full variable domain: DVKVTQSSRYLVKRTGEKVFLECVQDMDHENMFWYRQDPGLGLRLIYFSYDVKMKEKGDIPEGYSVSREKKERFSLILESASTNQTSMYLCASREYRGPGGKLFFGSGTQLSVL.

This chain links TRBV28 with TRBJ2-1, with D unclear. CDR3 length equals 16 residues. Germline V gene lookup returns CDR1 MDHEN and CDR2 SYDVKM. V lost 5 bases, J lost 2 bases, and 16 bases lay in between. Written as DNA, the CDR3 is TGTGCCAGCAGTGCGGATCTAGGAAGGACCTACAATGAGCAGTTCTTC. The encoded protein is CASSADLGRTYNEQFF.

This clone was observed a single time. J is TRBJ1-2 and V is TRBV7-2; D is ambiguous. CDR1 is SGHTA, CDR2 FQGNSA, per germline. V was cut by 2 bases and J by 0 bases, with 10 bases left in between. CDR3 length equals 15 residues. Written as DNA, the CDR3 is TGTGCCAGCAGCTTAAAGGGAGGGACTAACTATGGCTACACCTTC. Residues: CASSLKGGTNYGYTF.

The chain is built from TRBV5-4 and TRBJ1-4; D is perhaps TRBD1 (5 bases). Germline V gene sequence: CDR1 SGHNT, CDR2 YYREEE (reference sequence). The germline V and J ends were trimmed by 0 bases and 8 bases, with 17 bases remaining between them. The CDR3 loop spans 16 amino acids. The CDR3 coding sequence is TGTGCCAGCAGCTTGGAACCAGGGTGGGGAGGCGAAAAACTGTTTTTT. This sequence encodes CASSLEPGWGGEKLFF.

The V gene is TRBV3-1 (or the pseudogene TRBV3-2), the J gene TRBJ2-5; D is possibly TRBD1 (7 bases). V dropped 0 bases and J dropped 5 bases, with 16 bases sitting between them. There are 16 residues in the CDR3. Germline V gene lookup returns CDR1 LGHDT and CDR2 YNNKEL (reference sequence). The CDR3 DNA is TGTGCCAGCAGCCAAGACCCCCCAGGGGGGAGGGAGACCCAGTACTTC. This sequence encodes CASSQDPPGGRETQYF.

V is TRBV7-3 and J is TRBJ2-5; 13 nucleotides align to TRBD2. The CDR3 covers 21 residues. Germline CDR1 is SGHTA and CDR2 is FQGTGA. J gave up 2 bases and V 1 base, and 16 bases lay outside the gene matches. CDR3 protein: CASSLRPPGLTSGGTQETQYF. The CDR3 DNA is TGTGCCAGCAGCTTAAGGCCTCCAGGGTTGACTAGCGGGGGGACTCAAGAGACCCAGTACTTC.

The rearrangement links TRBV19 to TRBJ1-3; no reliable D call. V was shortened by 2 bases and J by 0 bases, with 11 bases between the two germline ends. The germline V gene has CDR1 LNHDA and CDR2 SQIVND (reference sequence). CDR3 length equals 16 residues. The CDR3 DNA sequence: TGTGCCAGTAGTATAAAGGAGGCCCTCTCTGGAAACACCATATATTTT. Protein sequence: CASSIKEALSGNTIYF.

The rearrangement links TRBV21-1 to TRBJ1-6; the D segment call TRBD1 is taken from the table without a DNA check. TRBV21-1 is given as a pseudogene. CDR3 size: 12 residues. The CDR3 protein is CARDRSNSPLHF. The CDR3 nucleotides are TGTGCCAGGGACAGGTCTAATTCACCCCTCCACTTT.

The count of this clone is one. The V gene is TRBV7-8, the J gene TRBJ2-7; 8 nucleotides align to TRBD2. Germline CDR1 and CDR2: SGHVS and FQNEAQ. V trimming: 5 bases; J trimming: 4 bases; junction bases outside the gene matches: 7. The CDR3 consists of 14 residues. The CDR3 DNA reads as TGTGCCAGCAGCCTCACGGGACTAGATTACGAGCAGTACTTC. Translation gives CASSLTGLDYEQYF.

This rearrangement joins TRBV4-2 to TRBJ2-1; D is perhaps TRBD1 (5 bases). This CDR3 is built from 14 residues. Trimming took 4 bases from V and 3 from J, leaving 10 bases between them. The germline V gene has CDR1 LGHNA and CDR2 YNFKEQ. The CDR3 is CASSPQGNYNEQFF. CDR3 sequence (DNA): TGTGCCAGCAGCCCTCAGGGAAACTACAATGAGCAGTTCTTC.

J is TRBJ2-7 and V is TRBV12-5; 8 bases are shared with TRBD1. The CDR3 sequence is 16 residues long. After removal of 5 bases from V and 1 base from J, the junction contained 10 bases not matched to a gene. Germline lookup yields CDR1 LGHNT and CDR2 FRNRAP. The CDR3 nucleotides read TGTGCTAGTGGTCTTGCCTCCGGGACAGGATCCTACGAGCAGTACTTC. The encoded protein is CASGLASGTGSYEQYF.

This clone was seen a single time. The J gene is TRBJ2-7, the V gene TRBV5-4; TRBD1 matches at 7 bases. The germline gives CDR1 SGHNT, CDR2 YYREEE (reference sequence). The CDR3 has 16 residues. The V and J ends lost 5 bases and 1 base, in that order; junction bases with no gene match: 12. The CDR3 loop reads CASRPQTGTDSYEQYF. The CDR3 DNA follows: TGTGCCAGCAGACCCCAAACCGGGACAGATTCCTACGAGCAGTACTTC.

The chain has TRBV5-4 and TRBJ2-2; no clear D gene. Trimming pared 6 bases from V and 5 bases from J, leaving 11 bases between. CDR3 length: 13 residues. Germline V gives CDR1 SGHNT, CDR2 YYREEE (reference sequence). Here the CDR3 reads CASNTLGTGELFF. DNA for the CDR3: TGTGCCAGCAACACCCTAGGAACCGGGGAGCTGTTTTTT.

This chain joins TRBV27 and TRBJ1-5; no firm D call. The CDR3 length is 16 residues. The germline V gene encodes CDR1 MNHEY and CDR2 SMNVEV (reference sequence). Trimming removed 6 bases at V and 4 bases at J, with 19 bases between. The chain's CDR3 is CASSPYFRTSNQPQHF. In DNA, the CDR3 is TGTGCCAGCAGCCCTTATTTTCGAACTTCAAATCAGCCCCAGCATTTT.

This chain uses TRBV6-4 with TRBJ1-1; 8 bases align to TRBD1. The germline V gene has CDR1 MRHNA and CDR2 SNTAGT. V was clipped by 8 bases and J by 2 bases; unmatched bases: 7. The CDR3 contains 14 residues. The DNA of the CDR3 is TGTGCCAGCGAAGTGGACAGGGCTAACACTGAAGCTTTCTTT. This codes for CASEVDRANTEAFF.